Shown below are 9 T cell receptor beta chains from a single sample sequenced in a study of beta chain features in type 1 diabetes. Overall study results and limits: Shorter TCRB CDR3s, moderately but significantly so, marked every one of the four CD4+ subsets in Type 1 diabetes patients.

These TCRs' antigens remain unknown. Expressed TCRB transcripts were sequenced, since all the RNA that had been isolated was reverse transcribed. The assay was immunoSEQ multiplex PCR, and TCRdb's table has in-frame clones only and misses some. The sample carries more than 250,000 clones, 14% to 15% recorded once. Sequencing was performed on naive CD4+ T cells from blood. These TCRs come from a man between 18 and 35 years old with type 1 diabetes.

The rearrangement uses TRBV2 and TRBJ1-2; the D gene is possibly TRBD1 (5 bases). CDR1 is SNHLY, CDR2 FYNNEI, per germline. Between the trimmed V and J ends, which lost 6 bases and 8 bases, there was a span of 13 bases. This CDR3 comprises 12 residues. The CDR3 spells CASRGAGSGYTF. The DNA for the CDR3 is TGTGCCAGCAGAGGAGCAGGGTCGGGCTACACCTTC.

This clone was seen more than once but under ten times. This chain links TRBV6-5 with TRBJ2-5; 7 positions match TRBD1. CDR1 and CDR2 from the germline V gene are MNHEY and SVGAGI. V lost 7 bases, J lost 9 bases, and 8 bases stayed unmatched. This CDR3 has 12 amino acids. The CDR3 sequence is CASTAEGGAQYF. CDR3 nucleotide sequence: TGTGCCAGCACCGCGGAAGGGGGCGCCCAGTACTTC.

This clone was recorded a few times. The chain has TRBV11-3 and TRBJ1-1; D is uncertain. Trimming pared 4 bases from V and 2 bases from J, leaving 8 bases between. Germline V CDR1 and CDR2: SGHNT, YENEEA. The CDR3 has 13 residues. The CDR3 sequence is CASSSIHNTEAFF. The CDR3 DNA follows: TGTGCCAGCAGCTCCATCCATAACACTGAAGCTTTCTTT.

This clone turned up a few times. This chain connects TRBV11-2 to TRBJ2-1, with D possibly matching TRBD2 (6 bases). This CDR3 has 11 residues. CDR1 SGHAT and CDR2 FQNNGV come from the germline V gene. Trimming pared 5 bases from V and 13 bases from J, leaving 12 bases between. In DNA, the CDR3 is TGTGCCAGCAGCCCCGCGGGAAAACAGTTCTTC. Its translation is CASSPAGKQFF. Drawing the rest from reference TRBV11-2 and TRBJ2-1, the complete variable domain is EAGVAQSPRYKIIEKRQSVAFWCNPISGHATLYWYQQILGQGPKLLIQFQNNGVVDDSQLPKDRFSAERLKGVDSTLKIQPAKLEDSAVYLCASSPAGKQFFGPGTRLTVL.

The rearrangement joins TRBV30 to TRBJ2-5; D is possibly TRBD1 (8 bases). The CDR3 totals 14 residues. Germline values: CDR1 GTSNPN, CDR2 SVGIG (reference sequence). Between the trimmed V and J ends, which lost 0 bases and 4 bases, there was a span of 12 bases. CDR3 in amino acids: CAWSVQGGGETQYF. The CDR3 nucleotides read TGTGCCTGGAGTGTACAGGGGGGGGGAGAGACCCAGTACTTC.

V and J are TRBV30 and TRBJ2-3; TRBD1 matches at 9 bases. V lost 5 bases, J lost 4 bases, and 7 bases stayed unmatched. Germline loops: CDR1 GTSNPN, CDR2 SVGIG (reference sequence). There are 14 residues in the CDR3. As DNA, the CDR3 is TGTGCCTGGGGGGGACAGGGAGGTCCAGATACGCAGTATTTT. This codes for CAWGGQGGPDTQYF.

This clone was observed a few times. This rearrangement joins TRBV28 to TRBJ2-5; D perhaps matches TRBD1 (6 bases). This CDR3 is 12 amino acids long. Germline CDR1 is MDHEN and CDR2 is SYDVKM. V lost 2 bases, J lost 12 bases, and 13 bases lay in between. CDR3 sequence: CASSLKGVQEYF. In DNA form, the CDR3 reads TGTGCCAGCAGTTTAAAGGGGGTCCAGGAGTACTTC.

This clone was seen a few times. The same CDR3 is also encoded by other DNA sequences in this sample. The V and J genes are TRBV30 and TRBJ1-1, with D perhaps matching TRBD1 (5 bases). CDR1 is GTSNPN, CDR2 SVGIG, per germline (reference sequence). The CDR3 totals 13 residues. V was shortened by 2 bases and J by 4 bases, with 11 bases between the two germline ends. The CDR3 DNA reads TGTGCCTGGAGTCTAAGGGGTGGCACTGAAGCTTTCTTT. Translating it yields CAWSLRGGTEAFF.

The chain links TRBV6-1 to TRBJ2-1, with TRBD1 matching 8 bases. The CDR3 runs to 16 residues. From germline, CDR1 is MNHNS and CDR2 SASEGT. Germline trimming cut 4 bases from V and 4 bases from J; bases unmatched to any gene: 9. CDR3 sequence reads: CASSGQGQAPYNEQFF. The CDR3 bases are TGTGCCAGCAGTGGACAGGGACAGGCACCGTACAATGAGCAGTTCTTC.